These 16 T cell receptor beta chains came from one sample sequenced in a study of glioma-infiltrating T cells. TCR alpha and beta CDR3 regions were amplified from RNA using iRepertoire nested multiplex PCR. MiXCR was run by TCRdb on the multiplex PCR reads, yielding one entry per CDR3 protein. The table lists 150,000 to 200,000 distinct CDR3 sequences, about 47% of them singletons. The source material was glioma tissue, nonneoplastic brain tissue, or PBMCs (not recorded which). These receptors all stem from a human donor with low-grade glioma or glioblastoma, undergoing nonglioma brain surgery, or in good health (not recorded which).

This clonotype has at least ten counts. The V and J genes are TRBV28 and TRBJ1-2; D may be TRBD1 (5 bases). V gave up 6 bases and J gave up 6 bases, with 11 bases separating them. Germline CDR1 reads MDHEN; CDR2 reads SYDVKM. This CDR3 is 12 amino acids long. The CDR3 sequence: CASRARDDGYTF. In DNA form, the CDR3 reads TGTGCCAGCAGGGCCAGGGATGATGGCTACACCTTC.

As regards this clonotype: A much larger clone sits a single nucleotide away, making a read error possible. The chain joins TRBV6-9 to TRBJ2-5, with D possibly TRBD1 on 6 matching bases. The tail of the sequence fits TRBJ2-7 better, so the J call may be wrong. CDR3 size: 15 residues. CDR1 and CDR2 (germline): MNHGY, SVAAGI. CDR3: CASTYGQGTNYEQYF. Here the CDR3 DNA reads TGTGCCAGCACTTACGGGCAGGGGACCAACTACGAGCAGTACTTC.

The CDR3 region has the DNA TGTGCCAGCAGTTTAGGGGAGCAGCTTGGGGGGCGCAAAAACATTCAGTACTTC. This codes for CASSLGEQLGGRKNIQYF. The chain employs TRBV28 and TRBJ2-4; possibly TRBD1 or TRBD2 for D (6 bases each). This CDR3 comprises 18 residues. The germline gives CDR1 MDHEN, CDR2 SYDVKM. The ends were cut back, 2 bases at V and 3 bases at J, with 20 bases in the middle.

This clonotype has only a few counts. V gene TRBV18 combines with J gene TRBJ1-1; D remains unclear. V was shortened by 5 bases and J by 2 bases, with 9 bases between the two germline ends. The CDR3 runs to 13 residues. The germline gives CDR1 KGHSH, CDR2 LQKENI. CDR3 DNA sequence: TGTGCCAGCTCAGGAAGTTTAAACACTGAAGCTTTCTTT. The encoded protein is CASSGSLNTEAFF.

The V gene is TRBV15, the J gene TRBJ2-1, with D possibly being TRBD2 (6 bases). The V end was cut by 9 bases, the J end by 5 bases, with 17 bases between. Germline loops: CDR1 LNHNV, CDR2 YYDKDF (reference sequence). The CDR3 has 14 residues. CDR3 bases: TGTGCCACAGCCGGGAATAGCGGACACAATGAGCAGTTCTTC. It encodes CATAGNSGHNEQFF.

The rearrangement links TRBV5-4 to TRBJ2-4; D may be TRBD2 (7 bases). Germline values: CDR1 SGHNT, CDR2 YYREEE (reference sequence). CDR3 length: 17 amino acids. The germline V and J ends were trimmed by 0 bases and 3 bases, with 16 bases remaining between them. For the CDR3, the DNA is TGTGCCAGCAGCTTGGCCGGGGGGCGAGTGAACAAAAACATTCAGTACTTC. Translation: CASSLAGGRVNKNIQYF.

This clonotype has at least ten counts. This chain joins TRBV20-1 and TRBJ2-5; no reliable D call. Germline CDR1 and CDR2: DFQATT and SNEGSKA (reference sequence). V shed 1 base and J shed 5 bases, with 14 bases lying between them. The CDR3 length is 14 residues. The CDR3 nucleotides read TGCAGTGCTAGAGTTCTAGAAATTGTGGAGACCCAGTACTTC. This encodes CSARVLEIVETQYF.

About this clonotype itself: A clone one base away is much larger, so this may be a read error. The J gene is TRBJ2-1, the V gene TRBV20-1; D gene uncertain. The ends were cut back, 5 bases at V and 7 bases at J, with 15 bases in the middle. The CDR3 runs to 13 residues. CDR1 DFQATT and CDR2 SNEGSKA come from the germline V gene (reference sequence). CDR3 bases: TGCAGTGCTGACCGGTCCTCTAAAAATGAGCAGTTCTTC. Translating gives CSADRSSKNEQFF.

This clonotype occurred a few times. A much larger clonotype is one base distant, so this may be a read error. The chain combines TRBV20-1 with TRBJ2-7, with a tentative D call TRBD2 (6 bases). Per the germline V gene, CDR1 is DFQATT and CDR2 is SNEGSKA (reference sequence). Trimming removed 0 bases at V and 6 bases at J, with 12 bases between. The CDR3 is made up of 13 amino acids. CDR3 bases: TGCAGTGCTAGAGATCCGGGAGTTATCGAGCAGTACTTC. Translating it yields CSARDPGVIEQYF.

This clonotype was found many times. This chain links TRBV7-8 with TRBJ1-5; no clear D. Germline V gene lookup returns CDR1 SGHVS and CDR2 FQNEAQ. V gave up 1 base and J gave up 0 bases, with 7 bases separating them. The CDR3 extends over 15 amino acids. The CDR3 protein is CASSLDSYSNQPQHF. CDR3 nucleotide sequence: TGTGCCAGCAGCTTAGACTCATATAGCAATCAGCCCCAGCATTTT.

About this clonotype: This could be a read error, since a much larger clone is one nucleotide away. The missing conserved phenylalanine or tryptophan at the end of this CDR3 makes a read error likely. The rearrangement links TRBV11-2 to TRBJ2-3; possible D gene TRBD2, 6 bases. This CDR3 comprises 16 residues. Trimming left V 0 bases short and J 0 bases short, with 10 bases between. Germline CDR1 and CDR2: SGHAT and FQNNGV. Here the CDR3 reads CASSLDQAGSTDTQYL. CDR3 DNA: TGTGCCAGCAGCTTAGATCAAGCGGGTAGCACAGATACGCAGTATCTT.

This clonotype was seen more than once but under ten times. A clone one base away is much larger, so this may be a read error. This rearrangement joins TRBV20-1 to TRBJ2-5; D gene ambiguous. Germline lookup yields CDR1 DFQATT and CDR2 SNEGSKA (reference sequence). The CDR3 is made up of 12 amino acids. CDR3 in amino acids: CSAEGVRETKYF. DNA for the CDR3: TGCAGTGCTGAAGGTGTCCGAGAGACCAAGTACTTC.

In this sample, this clonotype turned up a few times. This rearrangement joins TRBV12-3 or TRBV12-4 to TRBJ2-1; a weak D match, TRBD2 (5 bases). This CDR3 has 15 residues. V shed 3 bases and J shed 3 bases, with 12 bases lying between them. CDR3 sequence: CASSFMFSDYNEQFF. In nucleotides, the CDR3 is TGTGCCAGCAGTTTCATGTTTAGCGACTACAATGAGCAGTTCTTC.

A note on this clonotype: A far larger clone differs by one base, so this is likely a read error. V and J are TRBV7-9 and TRBJ2-3, with D unresolved. From germline, CDR1 is SEHNR and CDR2 FQNEAQ (reference sequence). The CDR3 spans 11 residues. In nucleotides, the CDR3 is TGTGCCAGCAGCCGCACAGATGCGCAGTATTTT. Residues: CASSRTDAQYF.

A note on this clonotype: One junction end disagrees with the germline gene, perhaps due to a read error. This rearrangement joins TRBV6-2 or TRBV6-3 to TRBJ2-1, with D unresolved. The V gene's germline CDR1 is MNHEY and CDR2 SVGEGT. The CDR3 runs to 12 residues. The CDR3 loop is CAGSPKDNEQFF. Written as DNA, the CDR3 is TGTGCCGGCAGTCCGAAAGACAATGAGCAGTTCTTC.

In regard to this clonotype: The CDR3 does not close with the conserved phenylalanine or tryptophan, likely indicating a read error. The rearrangement uses TRBV20-1 and TRBJ1-5; D ambiguous. Per the germline V gene, CDR1 is DFQATT and CDR2 is SNEGSKA (reference sequence). Trimming shortened V by 6 bases and J by 7 bases, and 7 bases separated the two germline ends. This CDR3 region has 10 residues. This CDR3 reads CSASGQPQHL. DNA for the CDR3: TGCAGTGCCAGTGGGCAGCCCCAGCATCTT.